A single T cell receptor (beta chain) is shown here with its context. The target antigen is unknown. The CDR3 runs to 13 residues. V shed 4 bases and J 4 bases; nucleotides not matched to a gene: 3. Looked up from germline, CDR1 is SEHNR and CDR2 is FQNEAQ (reference sequence). This sample is drawn from a study of T-cell reconstitution after alpha-beta-depleted transplantation in children. Findings and limits, study-wide: T-cell counts and diversity at one year following transplant were attributed mainly to newly produced T cells. Some patients' high day-60 TCRbeta diversity was attributed to recipient cells surviving conditioning.

Preparation of the TCRbeta library used unique molecular identifiers. TCRdb re-analysed the PCR reads in MiXCR, keeping a single row per CDR3 protein. The sample yields 250,000 to 400,000 distinct CDR3 sequences, around 20% seen once. The TCR comes from a male patient younger than 18 who had a stem cell transplant for acute lymphoblastic leukemia, so the T cells may come from the graft donor. The sample was PBMCs, mostly from graft donor cells, taken 180 days after TCRalphabeta/CD19-depleted stem cell transplant. The genes are TRBV7-9 and TRBJ1-2; 7 bases agree with TRBD1. The CDR3 DNA sequence: TGTGCCAGCAGCTCCGGGACAGCCTATGGCTACACCTTC. Amino acid sequence: CASSSGTAYGYTF.